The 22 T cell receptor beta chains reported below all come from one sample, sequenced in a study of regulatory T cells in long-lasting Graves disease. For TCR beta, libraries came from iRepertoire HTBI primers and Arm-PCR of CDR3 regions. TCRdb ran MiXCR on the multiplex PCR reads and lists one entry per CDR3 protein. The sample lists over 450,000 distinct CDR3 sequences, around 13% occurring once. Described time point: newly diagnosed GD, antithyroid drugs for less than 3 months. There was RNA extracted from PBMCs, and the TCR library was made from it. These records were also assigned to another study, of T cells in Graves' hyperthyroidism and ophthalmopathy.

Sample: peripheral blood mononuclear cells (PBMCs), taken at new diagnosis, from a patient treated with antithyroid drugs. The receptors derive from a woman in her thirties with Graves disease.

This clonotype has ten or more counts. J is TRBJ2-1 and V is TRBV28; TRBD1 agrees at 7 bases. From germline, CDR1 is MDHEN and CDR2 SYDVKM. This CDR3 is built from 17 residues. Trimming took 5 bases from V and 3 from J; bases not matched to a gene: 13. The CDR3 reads CASSPLAGTELYNEQFF. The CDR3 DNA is TGTGCCAGCAGTCCTTTAGCCGGGACAGAACTCTACAATGAGCAGTTCTTC.

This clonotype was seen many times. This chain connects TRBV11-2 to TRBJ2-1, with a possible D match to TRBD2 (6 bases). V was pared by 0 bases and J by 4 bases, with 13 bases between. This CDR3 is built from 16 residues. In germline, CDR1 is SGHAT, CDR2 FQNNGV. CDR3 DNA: TGTGCCAGCAGCTTAGAAGCAGTGGGACTTTACAATGAGCAGTTCTTC. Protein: CASSLEAVGLYNEQFF.

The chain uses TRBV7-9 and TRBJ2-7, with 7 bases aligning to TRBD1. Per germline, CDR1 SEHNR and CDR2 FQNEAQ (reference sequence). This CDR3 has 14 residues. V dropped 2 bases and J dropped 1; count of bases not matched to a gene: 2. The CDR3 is CASSLLGQSYEQYF. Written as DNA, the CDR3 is TGTGCCAGCAGCTTATTGGGACAGTCCTACGAGCAGTACTTC.

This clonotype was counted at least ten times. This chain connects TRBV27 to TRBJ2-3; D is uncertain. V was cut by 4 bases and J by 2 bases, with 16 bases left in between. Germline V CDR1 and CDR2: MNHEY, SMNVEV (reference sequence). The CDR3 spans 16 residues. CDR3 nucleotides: TGTGCCAGCAGTTCGCATTTTGCAGCGTACACAGATACGCAGTATTTT. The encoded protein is CASSSHFAAYTDTQYF.

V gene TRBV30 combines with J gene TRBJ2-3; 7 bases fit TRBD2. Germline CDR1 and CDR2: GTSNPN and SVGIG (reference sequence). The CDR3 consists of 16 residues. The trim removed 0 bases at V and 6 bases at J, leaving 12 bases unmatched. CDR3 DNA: TGTGCCTGGAGTGTACTCGTAGCGGGTCAGGGTGATACGCAGTATTTT. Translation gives CAWSVLVAGQGDTQYF.

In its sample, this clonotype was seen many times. The CDR3 reads CASSLVSRSSSPLHF. DNA of the CDR3: TGTGCCAGCAGTTTGGTCAGTAGGTCGAGTTCACCCCTCCACTTT. This chain joins TRBV28 and TRBJ1-6; D is unresolved. The CDR3 spans 15 residues. Germline V CDR1 and CDR2: MDHEN, SYDVKM. Trimming stripped 3 bases from V and 9 bases from J, with 15 bases between.

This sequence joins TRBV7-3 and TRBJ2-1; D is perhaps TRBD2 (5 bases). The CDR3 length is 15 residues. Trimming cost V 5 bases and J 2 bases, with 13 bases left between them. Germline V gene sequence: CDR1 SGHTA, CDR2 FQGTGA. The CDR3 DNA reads TGTGCCAGCAGCCGTACTAGTTTCGCCTACAATGAGCAGTTCTTC. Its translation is CASSRTSFAYNEQFF.

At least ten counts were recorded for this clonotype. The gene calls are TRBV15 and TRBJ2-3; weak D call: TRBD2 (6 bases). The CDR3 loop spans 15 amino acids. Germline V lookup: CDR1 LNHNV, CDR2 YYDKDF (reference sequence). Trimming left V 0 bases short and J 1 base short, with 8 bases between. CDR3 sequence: CATSRDPSGTDTQYF. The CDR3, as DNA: TGTGCCACCAGCAGAGATCCTAGCGGCACAGATACGCAGTATTTT.

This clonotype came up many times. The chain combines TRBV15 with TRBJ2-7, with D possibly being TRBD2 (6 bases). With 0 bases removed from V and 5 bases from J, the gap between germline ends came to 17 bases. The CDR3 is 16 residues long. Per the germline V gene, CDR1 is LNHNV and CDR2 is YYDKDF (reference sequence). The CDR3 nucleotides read TGTGCCACCAGCAGAGATCGAAACGGGGGAACCGACGAGCAGTACTTC. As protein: CATSRDRNGGTDEQYF.

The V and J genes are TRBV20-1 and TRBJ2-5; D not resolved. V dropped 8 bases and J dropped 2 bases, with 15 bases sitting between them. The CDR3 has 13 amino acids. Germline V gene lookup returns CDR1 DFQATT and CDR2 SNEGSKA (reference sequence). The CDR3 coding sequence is TGCAGTACCGCCGTTTCTACTCAAGAGACCCAGTACTTC. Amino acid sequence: CSTAVSTQETQYF.

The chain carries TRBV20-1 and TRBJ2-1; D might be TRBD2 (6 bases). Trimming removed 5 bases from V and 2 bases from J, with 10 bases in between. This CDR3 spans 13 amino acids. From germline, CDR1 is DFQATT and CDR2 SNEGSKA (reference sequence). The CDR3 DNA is TGCAGTGCTCCCGGACTAACCTACAATGAGCAGTTCTTC. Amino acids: CSAPGLTYNEQFF.

In DNA form, the CDR3 reads TGCGCCAGCAGCTTGGCGGGGACATACAACACTGAAGCTTTCTTT. Its translation is CASSLAGTYNTEAFF. The chain couples TRBV5-1 to TRBJ1-1, with TRBD1 as a possible D gene (6 bases). CDR1 and CDR2 from the germline V gene are SGHRS and YFSETQ. The CDR3 has 15 amino acids. Trimming removed 0 bases at V and 2 bases at J, with 11 bases between.

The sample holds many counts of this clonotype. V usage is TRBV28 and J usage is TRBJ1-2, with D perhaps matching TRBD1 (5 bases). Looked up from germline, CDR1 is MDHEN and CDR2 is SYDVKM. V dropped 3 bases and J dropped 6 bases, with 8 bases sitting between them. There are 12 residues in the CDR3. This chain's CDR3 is CASSFMGDGYTF. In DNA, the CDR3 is TGTGCCAGCAGTTTCATGGGGGATGGCTACACCTTC.

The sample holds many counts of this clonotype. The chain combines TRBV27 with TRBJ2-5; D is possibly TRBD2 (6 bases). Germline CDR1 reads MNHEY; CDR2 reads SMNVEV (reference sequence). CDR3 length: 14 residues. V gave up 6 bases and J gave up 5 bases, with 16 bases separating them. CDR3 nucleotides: TGTGCCAGCAGACAAACCGGGACTGGGGAGACCCAGTACTTC. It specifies CASRQTGTGETQYF.

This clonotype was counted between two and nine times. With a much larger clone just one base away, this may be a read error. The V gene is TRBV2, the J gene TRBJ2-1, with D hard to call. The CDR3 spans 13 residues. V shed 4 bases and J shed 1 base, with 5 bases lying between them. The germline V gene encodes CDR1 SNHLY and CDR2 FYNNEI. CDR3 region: CASSVKSYNEQFF. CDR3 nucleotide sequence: TGTGCCAGCAGTGTCAAATCCTACAATGAGCAGTTCTTC. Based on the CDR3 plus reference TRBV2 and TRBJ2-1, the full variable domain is EPEVTQTPSHQVTQMGQEVILRCVPISNHLYFYWYRQILGQKVEFLVSFYNNEISEKSEIFDDQFSVERPDGSNFTLKIRSTKLEDSAMYFCASSVKSYNEQFFGPGTRLTVL.

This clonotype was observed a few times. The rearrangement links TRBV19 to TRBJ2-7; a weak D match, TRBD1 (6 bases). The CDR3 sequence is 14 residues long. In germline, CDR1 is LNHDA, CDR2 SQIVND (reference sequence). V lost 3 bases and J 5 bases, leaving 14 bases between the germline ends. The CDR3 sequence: CASSIRTVRDEQYF. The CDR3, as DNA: TGTGCCAGTAGTATCAGGACAGTCCGCGACGAGCAGTACTTC.

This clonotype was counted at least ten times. The CDR3, as DNA: TGTGCCAGCACCGGTGGGGGCGGCAAAAACATTCAGTACTTC. Protein: CASTGGGGKNIQYF. The chain is built from TRBV11-3 and TRBJ2-4; maybe TRBD1 (6 bases). Trimming removed 7 bases from V and 3 bases from J, with 13 bases in between. The CDR3 is 14 amino acids. Germline CDR1 SGHNT, CDR2 YENEEA.

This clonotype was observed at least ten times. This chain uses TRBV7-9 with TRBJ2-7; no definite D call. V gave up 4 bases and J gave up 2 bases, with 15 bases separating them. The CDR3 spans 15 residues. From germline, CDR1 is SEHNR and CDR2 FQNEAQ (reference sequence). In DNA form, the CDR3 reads TGTGCCAGCAGCTCGTCTCGCGGATCAACCTACGAGCAGTACTTC. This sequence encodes CASSSSRGSTYEQYF.

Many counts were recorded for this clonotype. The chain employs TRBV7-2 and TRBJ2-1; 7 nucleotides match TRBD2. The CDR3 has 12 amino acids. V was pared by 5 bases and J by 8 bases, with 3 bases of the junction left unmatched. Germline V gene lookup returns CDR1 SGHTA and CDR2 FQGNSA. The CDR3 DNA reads TGTGCCAGCAGCCGGCGGGGGTATGAGCAGTTCTTC. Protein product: CASSRRGYEQFF.

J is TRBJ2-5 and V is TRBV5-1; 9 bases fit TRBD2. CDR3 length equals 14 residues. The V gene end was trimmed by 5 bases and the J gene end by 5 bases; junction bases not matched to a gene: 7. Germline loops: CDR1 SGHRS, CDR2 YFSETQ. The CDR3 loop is CASRWLAGPETQYF. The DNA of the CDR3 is TGCGCCAGCAGGTGGCTAGCGGGGCCGGAGACCCAGTACTTC.

The CDR3: CASSIAGANGYTF. The DNA for the CDR3 is TGTGCCAGTAGTATTGCGGGCGCCAATGGCTACACCTTC. The rearrangement joins TRBV19 to TRBJ1-2; D unclear. The CDR3 contains 13 residues. Germline lookup yields CDR1 LNHDA and CDR2 SQIVND (reference sequence). The germline V and J ends were trimmed by 3 bases and 6 bases, with 11 bases remaining between them.

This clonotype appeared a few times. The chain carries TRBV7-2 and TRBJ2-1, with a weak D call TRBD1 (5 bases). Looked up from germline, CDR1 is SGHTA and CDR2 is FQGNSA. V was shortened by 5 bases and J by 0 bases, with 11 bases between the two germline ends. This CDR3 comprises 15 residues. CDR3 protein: CASSPRESSYNEQFF. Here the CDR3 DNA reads TGTGCCAGCAGCCCCAGGGAAAGCTCCTACAATGAGCAGTTCTTC.